This T cell receptor beta chain is from a study of blood T cell repertoires in COVID-19. Study overall: Material from acute and convalescent COVID-19 was sourced from the United States, Italy and Spain.

The authors' processing: Estimation of nucleated cell counts relied on the amplification of reference gene primers. Assay used: immunoSEQ multiplex PCR; TCRdb lists only in-frame clones, some missing. Clone size and V and J calls were adopted from that table, with D and trimming inferred from the DNA. The sample lists approximately 280,000 clones; roughly 85% were seen once. In this sample, this clone turned up a few times. V lost 5 bases to trimming and J lost 3 bases; unmatched junction nucleotides: 6. The CDR3 sequence is 14 residues long. Per the germline V gene, CDR1 is MGHDK and CDR2 is SYGVNS. Material for sequencing was peripheral blood. The receptor was derived from a man in his fifties with active or convalescent COVID-19. The J gene is TRBJ1-1, the V gene TRBV25-1, with TRBD1 matching 7 bases. The CDR3 sequence: CASSPRQGYTEAFF. CDR3 nucleotides: TGTGCCAGCAGTCCGAGACAGGGTTACACTGAAGCTTTCTTT. Full variable domain (rest looked up from reference TRBV25-1 and TRBJ1-1): EADIYQTPRYLVIGTGKKITLECSQTMGHDKMYWYQQDPGMELHLIHYSYGVNSTEKGDLSSESTVSRIRTEHFPLTLESARPSHTSQYLCASSPRQGYTEAFFGQGTRLTVV.